A selection of T cell receptor beta chains follows, all from one sample in a study of T cell changes during pregnancy in multiple sclerosis. Generated by immunoSEQ multiplex PCR, the TCRdb table keeps only in-frame clones and is missing some. Of approximately 13,000 clones listed, almost 90% are singletons. The input for sequencing was CD8+ T cells from peripheral blood mononuclear cells, taken after pregnancy. Receptors were obtained from a female donor in good health, enrolled as a control in a pregnancy study. Both conserved end residues are part of each CDR3. Fields, in order: CDR3 length, V gene, J gene, D gene, clone size, CDR3 protein, CDR3 DNA. A D gene is named only where the DNA matches it firmly. Rows may omit the clone size; those that give it use once, few, many or a size class.

cdr3_length: 13; v_call: TRBV27; j_call: TRBJ1-1; d_call: NA; clone_size: NA; cdr3_aa: CASSLLQGAEAFF; cdr3_nt: TGTGCCAGCAGTCTCCTACAGGGAGCTGAAGCTTTCTTT
cdr3_length: 14; v_call: TRBV7-8; j_call: TRBJ2-7; d_call: NA; clone_size: NA; cdr3_aa: CASSPQENNYEQYF; cdr3_nt: TGTGCCAGCAGCCCACAGGAAAATAACTACGAGCAGTACTTC
cdr3_length: 16; v_call: TRBV21-1; j_call: TRBJ2-1; d_call: NA; clone_size: NA; cdr3_aa: CASSKVGGGASYEQFF; cdr3_nt: NA
cdr3_length: 17; v_call: TRBV7-8; j_call: TRBJ1-2; d_call: TRBD1; clone_size: NA; cdr3_aa: CASSLAKQGATNFGYTF; cdr3_nt: TGTGCCAGCAGCTTAGCGAAGCAGGGGGCGACTAATTTTGGCTACACCTTC
cdr3_length: 14; v_call: TRBV4-1; j_call: TRBJ1-1; d_call: TRBD1; clone_size: NA; cdr3_aa: CASGWRGQGTEAFF; cdr3_nt: TGCGCCAGCGGGTGGAGGGGGCAAGGGACTGAAGCTTTCTTT
cdr3_length: 18; v_call: TRBV30; j_call: TRBJ1-3; d_call: NA; clone_size: once; cdr3_aa: CAWSVRIKVVEAGNTIYF; cdr3_nt: TGTGCCTGGAGTGTACGGATTAAGGTGGTCGAGGCGGGAAACACCATATATTTT
cdr3_length: 16; v_call: TRBV6-4; j_call: TRBJ2-6; d_call: NA; clone_size: NA; cdr3_aa: CASSEIPEAGANVLTF; cdr3_nt: TGTGCCAGCAGTGAGATCCCGGAGGCTGGGGCCAACGTCCTGACTTTC
cdr3_length: 15; v_call: TRBV6-4; j_call: TRBJ2-3; d_call: TRBD1; clone_size: few; cdr3_aa: CASSERSGGADTQYF; cdr3_nt: TGTGCCAGCAGCGAACGATCAGGGGGCGCAGATACGCAGTATTTT
cdr3_length: 14; v_call: TRBV14; j_call: TRBJ1-2; d_call: NA; clone_size: NA; cdr3_aa: CASSQVRRSAGYTF; cdr3_nt: TGTGCCAGCAGCCAAGTCCGCAGAAGTGCCGGCTACACCTTC
cdr3_length: 15; v_call: TRBV7-3; j_call: TRBJ2-7; d_call: NA; clone_size: NA; cdr3_aa: CASSFDTGSRNEQYF; cdr3_nt: TGTGCCAGCAGCTTCGATACAGGGTCTCGGAACGAGCAGTACTTC
cdr3_length: 15; v_call: TRBV9; j_call: TRBJ2-5; d_call: TRBD2; clone_size: NA; cdr3_aa: CASSVGAGGEETQYF; cdr3_nt: TGTGCCAGCAGCGTAGGGGCGGGGGGAGAAGAGACCCAGTACTTC
cdr3_length: 17; v_call: TRBV7-6; j_call: TRBJ1-5; d_call: TRBD1; clone_size: NA; cdr3_aa: CASSPGTGEYSNQPQHF; cdr3_nt: TGTGCCAGCAGCCCCGGGACAGGGGAATATAGCAATCAGCCCCAGCATTTT
cdr3_length: 15; v_call: TRBV6-4; j_call: TRBJ2-1; d_call: NA; clone_size: NA; cdr3_aa: CASGRTGRPYNEQFF; cdr3_nt: TGTGCCAGCGGGAGGACGGGAAGACCCTACAATGAGCAGTTCTTC
cdr3_length: 13; v_call: TRBV5-4; j_call: TRBJ2-2; d_call: TRBD2; clone_size: NA; cdr3_aa: CASSGRVTGELFF; cdr3_nt: TGTGCCAGCAGCGGGAGGGTCACAGGGGAGCTGTTTTTT
cdr3_length: 16; v_call: TRBV6-4; j_call: TRBJ2-3; d_call: NA; clone_size: NA; cdr3_aa: CASSDSVGRGTDTQYF; cdr3_nt: TGTGCCAGCAGTGACTCGGTCGGGAGAGGCACAGATACGCAGTATTTT
cdr3_length: 13; v_call: TRBV11-2; j_call: TRBJ2-7; d_call: NA; clone_size: NA; cdr3_aa: CASSLVSGIEQYF; cdr3_nt: TGTGCCAGCAGCTTAGTTTCGGGGATCGAGCAGTACTTC
cdr3_length: 15; v_call: TRBV19; j_call: TRBJ2-2; d_call: NA; clone_size: once; cdr3_aa: CASSIGQGTTGELFF; cdr3_nt: TGTGCCAGTAGTATAGGGCAGGGGACAACCGGGGAGCTGTTTTTT
cdr3_length: 13; v_call: TRBV7-9; j_call: TRBJ2-1; d_call: TRBD1; clone_size: NA; cdr3_aa: CASSLGGGGEQFF; cdr3_nt: TGTGCCAGCAGCTTAGGAGGGGGCGGTGAGCAGTTCTTC
cdr3_length: 18; v_call: TRBV2; j_call: TRBJ2-7; d_call: NA; clone_size: NA; cdr3_aa: CASTVLAYSGTPDYEQYF; cdr3_nt: TGTGCCAGCACCGTTCTTGCATACAGCGGGACACCCGACTACGAGCAGTACTTC
cdr3_length: 14; v_call: TRBV19; j_call: TRBJ1-5; d_call: NA; clone_size: once; cdr3_aa: CASWGQGRNQPQHF; cdr3_nt: TGTGCCAGTTGGGGGCAGGGACGAAATCAGCCCCAGCATTTT
cdr3_length: 13; v_call: TRBV16; j_call: TRBJ1-1; d_call: NA; clone_size: NA; cdr3_aa: CASSLTGHTEAFF; cdr3_nt: TGTGCCAGCAGCCTAACAGGGCACACTGAAGCTTTCTTT
cdr3_length: 16; v_call: TRBV27; j_call: TRBJ2-7; d_call: TRBD2; clone_size: NA; cdr3_aa: CASSPQAGGPGFEQYF; cdr3_nt: TGTGCCAGCAGTCCCCAAGCGGGAGGGCCTGGGTTTGAGCAGTACTTC
cdr3_length: 14; v_call: TRBV28; j_call: TRBJ2-7; d_call: TRBD1; clone_size: NA; cdr3_aa: CASTERGHSYEQYF; cdr3_nt: TGTGCCAGCACCGAAAGGGGGCACTCCTACGAGCAGTACTTC
cdr3_length: 11; v_call: TRBV11-2; j_call: TRBJ2-7; d_call: NA; clone_size: NA; cdr3_aa: CASSFGLPPNF; cdr3_nt: TGTGCCAGCAGCTTCGGACTACCCCCGAACTTC
cdr3_length: 13; v_call: TRBV12-5; j_call: TRBJ1-2; d_call: NA; clone_size: NA; cdr3_aa: CASGSGGYYGYTF; cdr3_nt: TGTGCTAGTGGTTCGGGGGGTTACTATGGCTACACCTTC
cdr3_length: 15; v_call: TRBV29-1; j_call: TRBJ1-5; d_call: NA; clone_size: NA; cdr3_aa: CSVDAGQGPDQPQHF; cdr3_nt: TGCAGCGTTGATGCTGGGCAGGGGCCCGATCAGCCCCAGCATTTT
cdr3_length: 15; v_call: TRBV30; j_call: TRBJ1-4; d_call: NA; clone_size: NA; cdr3_aa: CAWSVLSATNEKLFF; cdr3_nt: TGTGCCTGGAGTGTTCTCAGTGCAACTAATGAAAAACTGTTTTTT
cdr3_length: 15; v_call: TRBV13; j_call: TRBJ2-7; d_call: TRBD2; clone_size: NA; cdr3_aa: CASSSRPTSGYEQYF; cdr3_nt: TGTGCCAGCAGCTCACGCCCGACTAGCGGATACGAGCAGTACTTC
cdr3_length: 15; v_call: TRBV27; j_call: TRBJ2-7; d_call: NA; clone_size: NA; cdr3_aa: CASSLSTSVRDEQYF; cdr3_nt: TGTGCCAGCAGTTTATCCACCTCGGTCAGGGACGAGCAGTACTTC
cdr3_length: 17; v_call: TRBV7-6; j_call: TRBJ1-3; d_call: NA; clone_size: NA; cdr3_aa: CASSLGGFGVQLNTIYF; cdr3_nt: TGTGCCAGCAGCTTAGGAGGGTTCGGGGTCCAGCTAAACACCATATATTTT
cdr3_length: 14; v_call: TRBV5-4; j_call: TRBJ1-2; d_call: TRBD1; clone_size: NA; cdr3_aa: CASNLQGAYDGYTF; cdr3_nt: TGTGCCAGCAACTTACAGGGGGCGTATGATGGCTACACCTTC
cdr3_length: 14; v_call: TRBV11-2; j_call: TRBJ2-7; d_call: NA; clone_size: NA; cdr3_aa: CASSLSAESYEQYF; cdr3_nt: TGTGCCAGCAGCTTAAGTGCGGAGAGCTACGAGCAGTACTTC
cdr3_length: 14; v_call: TRBV19; j_call: TRBJ1-5; d_call: NA; clone_size: few; cdr3_aa: CASTSNSEIQPQHF; cdr3_nt: TGTGCCAGTACCTCTAATAGCGAGATCCAGCCCCAGCATTTT